This T cell receptor beta chain was documented in a study of blood T cell repertoires in COVID-19. Study context: The study drew acute and convalescent COVID-19 samples from the United States, Italy and Spain.

The authors' processing: Estimation of nucleated cell counts was performed using reference gene primer amplification. The method was immunoSEQ multiplex PCR; TCRdb's version includes in-frame clones alone and lacks a portion of them. Clone size and V and J calls were adopted from that table, with D and trimming inferred from the DNA. The table has about 140,000 clones, approximately 84% seen once; the top ten hold about 1.5%. CDR1 and CDR2 from the germline V gene are MNHEY and SVGAGI. The V gene lost 6 bases and the J gene lost 2 bases, with 15 bases spanning the gap. The CDR3 is 15 amino acids. Participants reported their clinical history, and cohort assignment relied on those reports. Before they entered the study, exposed participants had met a COVID-19 case within 2 weeks.

The receptor's source is a woman under 30 who had been exposed to COVID-19. J is TRBJ2-3 and V is TRBV6-5; D unclear. The sample comprised PBMCs or T cells enriched from blood (not recorded which). The DNA of the CDR3 is TGTGCCAGCAGCCTACGCGGTTTATACACAGATACGCAGTATTTT. This codes for CASSLRGLYTDTQYF.